A selection of T cell receptor beta chains follows, all from one sample in a study of T cell responses to AZD1222 COVID-19 vaccine. TCRdb's table, derived via immunoSEQ multiplex PCR, lists solely in-frame clones and lacks some. The table has about 98,000 clones, around 90% seen once; the top ten hold approximately 10%. The specimen comprised peripheral blood, sampled on day 0 of MenACWY control vaccination. These receptor sequences come from an adult in good health. CDR3s include the opening cysteine and the closing phenylalanine or tryptophan. Fields, in order: clone size, J gene, V gene, D gene, CDR3 protein, CDR3 DNA. A D gene is named only where the DNA matches it firmly. Expanded clones get a size class; other rows say once, few or many, or leave the size out.

>few|TRBJ1-2|TRBV4-1|NA
CASSQVEVEGENYGYTF
TGCGCCAGCAGCCAAGTCGAGGTGGAAGGGGAGAACTATGGCTACACCTTC
>few|TRBJ2-7|TRBV5-1|NA
CASSVGGGLYEQYF
TGCGCCAGCAGCGTAGGAGGAGGCCTCTACGAGCAGTACTTC
>NA|TRBJ1-2|TRBV18|NA
CASSPSLGNSGYGYTF
TGTGCCAGCTCACCATCACTGGGCAACTCGGGGTATGGCTACACCTTC
>few|TRBJ2-1|TRBV28|NA
CASGAGTYNEQFF
TGTGCCAGCGGGGCGGGGACATACAATGAGCAGTTCTTC
>NA|TRBJ2-1|TRBV7-6|TRBD2
CASSSPSGLAGMNEQFF
TGTGCCAGCAGCTCCCCTTCTGGACTAGCGGGGATGAATGAGCAGTTCTTC
>NA|TRBJ1-2|TRBV7-9|TRBD1
CASSTSTGGSYGYTF
TGTGCCAGCAGTACATCGACAGGGGGGTCCTATGGCTACACCTTC
>NA|TRBJ1-4|TRBV11-2|TRBD1
CASSPPGTGYEKLFF
TGTGCCAGCAGCCCCCCCGGGACAGGGTATGAAAAACTGTTTTTT
>NA|TRBJ1-4|TRBV21-1|NA
CATPLGEKLFF
TGTGCCACCCCTCTGGGGGAAAAACTGTTTTTT
>NA|TRBJ2-5|TRBV6-1|TRBD2
CASSGPTGGDQELQETQYF
TGTGCCAGCAGTGGCCCTACTGGGGGGGACCAAGAATTGCAAGAGACCCAGTACTTC
>NA|TRBJ1-5|TRBV7-9|TRBD1
CASSLEQGSNQPQHF
TGTGCCAGCAGCTTAGAACAGGGGAGCAATCAGCCCCAGCATTTT
>once|TRBJ1-1|TRBV12-5|NA
CASGFATEAPTEAFF
TGTGCTAGTGGTTTCGCTACAGAAGCCCCCACTGAAGCTTTCTTT
>few|TRBJ1-4|TRBV4-1|TRBD1
CASSLYGDRGGEKLFF
TGCGCCAGCAGCCTTTACGGGGACAGGGGAGGTGAAAAACTGTTTTTT
>NA|TRBJ1-2|TRBV19|NA
CASSTRDDYGYTF
TGTGCCAGTAGTACCAGGGACGACTATGGCTACACCTTC
>few|TRBJ1-5|TRBV9|TRBD1
CASSVSGDSNQPQHF
TGTGCCAGCAGCGTGTCCGGGGACAGTAATCAGCCCCAGCATTTT
>NA|TRBJ1-4|TRBV29-1|TRBD1
CSVRQGGNEKLFF
TGCAGCGTAAGACAGGGGGGGAATGAAAAACTGTTTTTT
>NA|TRBJ2-6|TRBV10-3|NA
CAPLGFSGANVLTF
TGTGCCCCACTCGGCTTCTCTGGGGCCAACGTCCTGACTTTC
>NA|TRBJ2-3|TRBV15|TRBD1
CATSIETGASTDTQYF
TGTGCCACCAGCATCGAGACAGGGGCTAGCACAGATACGCAGTATTTT
>NA|TRBJ1-3|TRBV30|NA
CAWELGGSGNTIYF
TGTGCCTGGGAGCTAGGGGGCTCTGGAAACACCATATATTTT
>NA|TRBJ1-2|TRBV2|NA
CASKGSGDGYTF
TGTGCCAGCAAGGGTTCAGGGGACGGCTACACCTTC
>NA|TRBJ1-5|TRBV27|NA
CASSWGGATQPQHF
TGTGCCAGCAGTTGGGGGGGCGCAACACAGCCCCAGCATTTT
>NA|TRBJ2-3|TRBV7-9|TRBD2
CASSLDAGGTSTDTQYF
TGTGCCAGCAGCTTAGATGCGGGGGGAACTAGCACAGATACGCAGTATTTT
>NA|TRBJ1-5|TRBV6-1|NA
CASSADPGGAGQPQHF
TGTGCCAGCAGTGCCGACCCTGGGGGGGCAGGACAGCCCCAGCATTTT
>few|TRBJ1-1|TRBV9|NA
CASSVGDGTEAFF
TGTGCCAGCAGCGTAGGGGATGGCACTGAAGCTTTCTTT
>NA|TRBJ1-2|TRBV19|NA
CASSFHREGGYTF
TGTGCCAGTAGTTTCCACCGGGAGGGTGGCTACACCTTC
>once|TRBJ2-2|TRBV2|NA
CASSEGLNTGELFF
TGTGCCAGCAGTGAGGGGCTGAACACCGGGGAGCTGTTTTTT
>NA|TRBJ1-3|TRBV6-1|NA
CASSEGVIWGNTIYF
TGTGCCAGCAGTGAAGGGGTGATCTGGGGAAACACCATATATTTT
>once|TRBJ2-1|TRBV15|NA
CATSREVPSSYNEQFF
TGTGCCACCAGCAGAGAGGTCCCGAGCTCCTACAATGAGCAGTTCTTC
>NA|TRBJ2-7|TRBV5-1|TRBD2
CASSLEGGGAYEQYF
TGCGCCAGCAGCTTGGAGGGCGGGGGGGCCTACGAGCAGTACTTC
>NA|TRBJ1-6|TRBV6-1|NA
CASSEILRGDSPLHF
TGTGCCAGCAGTGAAATTTTGCGAGGTGATTCACCCCTCCACTTT
>NA|TRBJ1-5|TRBV5-6|TRBD1
CASSALPGTGDNQPQHF
TGTGCCAGCAGCGCACTACCCGGGACAGGGGACAATCAGCCCCAGCATTTT
>NA|TRBJ1-1|TRBV5-8|TRBD1
CASSFTDRGAPEAFF
TGTGCCAGCAGCTTTACTGACAGGGGGGCCCCTGAAGCTTTCTTT
>NA|TRBJ2-7|TRBV19|NA
CASSKAGSSYEQYF
TGTGCCAGTAGTAAGGCCGGGAGCTCCTACGAGCAGTACTTC
>NA|TRBJ1-1|TRBV28|NA
CASSSGRAEAFF
TGTGCCAGCAGTTCGGGGCGGGCAGAAGCTTTCTTT
>NA|TRBJ2-2|TRBV9|TRBD1
CASGPGTGHTGELFF
TGTGCCAGCGGTCCCGGGACAGGACACACCGGGGAGCTGTTTTTT
>NA|TRBJ1-4|TRBV6-4|NA
CASSFTQGEKLFF
TGTGCCAGCAGTTTCACCCAGGGAGAAAAACTGTTTTTT
>NA|TRBJ1-4|TRBV12-5|TRBD1
CASGPGQGYNEKLFF
TGTGCTAGTGGTCCTGGACAGGGGTATAATGAAAAACTGTTTTTT